A single sample gave rise to the 26 T cell receptor beta chains below, sequenced in a study of beta chain features in type 1 diabetes. Since all of the isolated RNA was reverse transcribed, expressed TCRB transcripts were what got sequenced. The data were produced by immunoSEQ multiplex PCR, yet TCRdb's version contains in-frame clones alone and is incomplete. The sample gives 600,000 to 650,000 clones, around 15% of which show up once; about 0.086% is in the top ten. The sample was naive CD4+ T cells from blood. Source of these receptors: a man younger than 35 in good health.

The chain carries TRBV7-2 and TRBJ1-1, with 8 positions matching TRBD1. The CDR3 covers 15 residues. CDR1 and CDR2 (germline): SGHTA, FQGNSA. Trimming took 5 bases from V and 11 from J; bases not matched to a gene: 16. The CDR3 loop reads CASSQRTGRFVGAFF. CDR3 in DNA: TGTGCCAGCAGCCAAAGGACAGGGCGTTTTGTTGGGGCTTTCTTT.

There are a few counts of this clone. The rearrangement joins TRBV18 to TRBJ2-7; 7 bases are shared with TRBD2. Trimming took 0 bases from V and 2 from J; bases not matched to a gene: 4. This CDR3 is 15 amino acids long. Germline V gene data show CDR1 as KGHSH and CDR2 as LQKENI. The CDR3 coding sequence is TGTGCCAGCTCACCACCGGTTGCGGGGGCCTACGAGCAGTACTTC. Its translation: CASSPPVAGAYEQYF.

The sample holds many counts of this clone. The rearrangement links TRBV14 to TRBJ2-1; D possibly corresponds to TRBD1 (5 bases). CDR1 is SGHDN and CDR2 is FVKESK in the germline V gene. Trimming pared 1 base from V and 6 bases from J, leaving 13 bases between. This CDR3 comprises 15 residues. As DNA, the CDR3 is TGTGCCAGCAGCCAAGTAGTGGGGCTTCCCAATGAGCAGTTCTTC. Translated, it gives CASSQVVGLPNEQFF.

J is TRBJ2-2 and V is TRBV11-2; D is perhaps TRBD1 (6 bases). Looked up from germline, CDR1 is SGHAT and CDR2 is FQNNGV. Between the trimmed V and J ends, which lost 5 bases and 4 bases, there was a span of 14 bases. The CDR3 covers 15 residues. In DNA, the CDR3 is TGTGCCAGCAGCCGCCGGGACAAAGTCACCGGGGAGCTGTTTTTT. Translating gives CASSRRDKVTGELFF.

The rearrangement links TRBV10-3 to TRBJ2-3; 9 nucleotides line up with TRBD2. The CDR3 runs 13 residues. Trimming took 6 bases from V and 3 from J; bases not matched to a gene: 1. Germline CDR1 and CDR2: ENHRY and SYGVKD. In nucleotides, the CDR3 is TGTGCCATCAGGGCGGGGGGGACAGATACGCAGTATTTT. It encodes CAIRAGGTDTQYF.

A note on this clone: Other nucleotide sequences in the sample specify the same CDR3. The chain combines TRBV5-1 with TRBJ1-2; 8 positions match TRBD1. Germline-derived CDR1 and CDR2 are SGHRS and YFSETQ. Trimming cost V 0 bases and J 2 bases; bases outside gene matches: 0. CDR3 length: 14 amino acids. The CDR3 is CASSLGQGNYGYTF. CDR3 coding DNA: TGCGCCAGCAGCTTGGGACAGGGGAACTATGGCTACACCTTC.

This clone was seen only a few times. This rearrangement joins TRBV28 to TRBJ1-2; D unclear. Trimming removed 3 bases at V and 2 bases at J, with 10 bases between. The CDR3 is 14 amino acids. Germline V lookup: CDR1 MDHEN, CDR2 SYDVKM. The CDR3 loop is CASSLVVQNYGYTF. The CDR3 DNA is TGTGCCAGCAGTTTGGTAGTGCAGAACTATGGCTACACCTTC.

This clone was detected only a few times. V is TRBV30 and J is TRBJ2-5; 8 bases map to TRBD1. V lost 3 bases and J lost 4; bases outside the gene matches: 4. Germline assignment: CDR1 GTSNPN and CDR2 SVGIG (reference sequence). CDR3 length: 13 residues. The CDR3, as DNA: TGTGCCTGGAGACTTCAGGGGGCAGAGACCCAGTACTTC. Translated, it gives CAWRLQGAETQYF.

The chain couples TRBV4-1 to TRBJ1-1, with TRBD1 as a possible D gene (5 bases). The CDR3 loop spans 14 amino acids. V was shortened by 0 bases and J by 4 bases, with 9 bases between the two germline ends. Germline loops: CDR1 MGHRA, CDR2 YSYEKL. CDR3 protein: CASSQEGTPTEAFF. CDR3 DNA: TGCGCCAGCAGCCAAGAAGGGACCCCCACTGAAGCTTTCTTT.

This clone was observed a single time. V is TRBV12-5 and J is TRBJ1-1, with D perhaps TRBD1 (5 bases). With 8 bases removed from V and 6 bases from J, the gap between germline ends came to 16 bases. Germline V gene data show CDR1 as LGHNT and CDR2 as FRNRAP. The CDR3 sequence is 13 residues long. The CDR3 sequence: CASISWGIAEAFF. CDR3 DNA: TGTGCTAGTATCTCTTGGGGGATAGCTGAAGCTTTCTTT.

This clone was counted only a few times. The chain is built from TRBV7-9 and TRBJ2-7, with TRBD2 matching over 7 bases. V lost 2 bases, J lost 2 bases, and 6 bases stayed unmatched. Germline V gives CDR1 SEHNR, CDR2 FQNEAQ (reference sequence). The CDR3 loop spans 15 amino acids. The CDR3 sequence is CASSLFEGGPYEQYF. The CDR3 region has the DNA TGTGCCAGCAGCTTATTCGAGGGAGGGCCCTACGAGCAGTACTTC.

The chain uses TRBV12-5 and TRBJ1-5, with TRBD1 identical over 7 bases. V was pared by 5 bases and J by 6 bases, with 4 bases of the junction left unmatched. The V gene's germline CDR1 is LGHNT and CDR2 FRNRAP. This CDR3 comprises 13 residues. CDR3 DNA: TGTGCTAGTGGTCAGGGGGACGGTCAGCCCCAGCATTTT. Translating it yields CASGQGDGQPQHF.

This chain connects TRBV7-2 to TRBJ1-4; TRBD1 is a possible D gene (6 bases). The CDR3 extends over 14 amino acids. Germline CDR1 is SGHTA and CDR2 is FQGNSA. With 5 bases removed from V and 6 bases from J, the gap between germline ends came to 13 bases. The CDR3 sequence is CASSSTGWDEKLFF. The DNA for the CDR3 is TGTGCCAGCAGCAGTACAGGGTGGGATGAAAAACTGTTTTTT.

V usage is TRBV4-1 and J usage is TRBJ2-4; a possible D gene is TRBD2 (6 bases). The ends were cut back, 1 base at V and 8 bases at J, with 15 bases in the middle. From germline, CDR1 is MGHRA and CDR2 YSYEKL. The CDR3 runs to 15 residues. CDR3 protein: CASSQGAGRRDIQYF. CDR3 nucleotide sequence: TGCGCCAGCAGCCAAGGAGCAGGGAGGAGGGACATTCAGTACTTC.

This clone was seen only a few times. The chain has TRBV10-3 and TRBJ1-1; D ambiguous. V was clipped by 6 bases and J by 0 bases, with 8 bases between them. CDR1 ENHRY and CDR2 SYGVKD come from the germline V gene. The CDR3 has 13 amino acids. In nucleotides, the CDR3 is TGTGCCATCAGCCCCGCGGTGAACACTGAAGCTTTCTTT. Translating gives CAISPAVNTEAFF.

This chain connects TRBV18 to TRBJ2-6; D not certain. The germline V gene encodes CDR1 KGHSH and CDR2 LQKENI. V was shortened by 0 bases and J by 4 bases, with 10 bases between the two germline ends. CDR3 length equals 16 residues. The CDR3 sequence: CASSPPGRSGANVLTF. In nucleotides, the CDR3 is TGTGCCAGCTCACCACCGGGCAGATCCGGGGCCAACGTCCTGACTTTC.

This clone was seen a handful of times. This chain connects TRBV5-4 to TRBJ2-3; D call uncertain. This CDR3 spans 12 amino acids. The germline V gene has CDR1 SGHNT and CDR2 YYREEE (reference sequence). Between the trimmed V and J ends, which lost 4 bases and 6 bases, there was a span of 9 bases. CDR3 sequence (DNA): TGTGCCAGCAGCCCGGATATCGATACGCAGTATTTT. Translated, it gives CASSPDIDTQYF.

V usage is TRBV28 and J usage is TRBJ2-1; 7 bases line up with TRBD2. Unmatched junction bases numbered 10, after V lost 5 bases and J lost 0 bases. From germline, CDR1 is MDHEN and CDR2 SYDVKM. The CDR3 spans 17 residues. The CDR3 here is CASSDSLAVSSYNEQFF. The CDR3 coding sequence is TGTGCCAGCAGTGACAGCCTAGCGGTAAGCTCCTACAATGAGCAGTTCTTC.

V gene TRBV13 combines with J gene TRBJ2-7; the match to TRBD2 covers 9 bases. Germline V gives CDR1 PRHDT, CDR2 FYEKMQ (reference sequence). Trimming cost V 5 bases and J 5 bases; bases outside gene matches: 10. The CDR3 runs to 15 residues. The CDR3 sequence: CASSKKGTSLDEQYF. The CDR3 DNA is TGTGCCAGCAGCAAGAAGGGGACTAGCTTAGACGAGCAGTACTTC.

The J gene is TRBJ1-2, the V gene TRBV11-2; 8 bases are shared with TRBD1. Germline V gene sequence: CDR1 SGHAT, CDR2 FQNNGV. This CDR3 region has 14 residues. Trimming took 7 bases from V and 4 from J; bases not matched to a gene: 8. This chain's CDR3 is CASKIGQGGYGYTF. The CDR3 bases are TGTGCCAGCAAAATCGGACAGGGAGGCTATGGCTACACCTTC.

In this sample, this clone turned up a few times. The genes are TRBV19 and TRBJ1-2; D gene ambiguous. This CDR3 contains 15 residues. V dropped 7 bases and J dropped 4 bases, with 19 bases sitting between them. Germline-derived CDR1 and CDR2 are LNHDA and SQIVND (reference sequence). CDR3 DNA: TGTGCCAGTAAATTTGGACGAAGCAATGGCTATGGCTACACCTTC. It specifies CASKFGRSNGYGYTF. Full variable domain (outside the CDR3, taken from reference TRBV19 and TRBJ1-2): DGGITQSPKYLFRKEGQNVTLSCEQNLNHDAMYWYRQDPGQGLRLIYYSQIVNDFQKGDIAEGYSVSREKKESFPLTVTSAQKNPTAFYLCASKFGRSNGYGYTFGSGTRLTVV.

The table lists this clone with a few counts. CDR3: CASSLSRQGAAGYTF. The CDR3 DNA is TGTGCCAGCAGTTTGAGTAGACAGGGGGCGGCTGGCTACACCTTC. The chain recombines TRBV28 with TRBJ1-2; 10 bases are a match to TRBD1. The length of the CDR3 is 15 residues. V was clipped by 3 bases and J by 7 bases; unmatched bases: 8. Germline V lookup: CDR1 MDHEN, CDR2 SYDVKM.

The rearrangement uses TRBV9 and TRBJ1-2, with 8 bases aligning to TRBD1. CDR3 length: 14 residues. J lost 6 bases, V lost 1 base, and 5 bases had no gene match. CDR1 and CDR2 (germline): SGDLS, YYNGEE. As DNA, the CDR3 is TGTGCCAGCAGCGTAAGACAGGGGAGGAATGGCTACACCTTC. As protein: CASSVRQGRNGYTF.

In its sample, this clone was seen a few times. The chain links TRBV5-4 to TRBJ2-5; 14 nucleotides match TRBD2. Germline CDR1 SGHNT, CDR2 YYREEE (reference sequence). The CDR3 totals 16 residues. V gave up 4 bases and J gave up 1 base; unmatched junction bases: 3. The CDR3 region is CASSRGTSGGQETQYF. CDR3 nucleotides: TGTGCCAGCAGCCGGGGGACTAGCGGGGGCCAAGAGACCCAGTACTTC.

This clone has a handful of counts. Relative to the germline gene, one junction end is altered; a read error may explain this. V usage is TRBV7-9 and J usage is TRBJ1-2, with a possible D match to TRBD1 (5 bases). CDR3 length: 12 residues. Germline V CDR1 and CDR2: SEHNR, FQNEAQ (reference sequence). CDR3 loop: CASSLKGTETSF. The CDR3 coding sequence is TGTGCCAGCAGCTTAAAGGGGACTGAGACTTCCTTC.

The V and J genes are TRBV11-2 and TRBJ1-1; the match to TRBD1 covers 10 bases. The junction had 5 bases not matched to a gene; V was cut back by 6 bases and J by 7 bases. This CDR3 contains 13 residues. The germline gives CDR1 SGHAT, CDR2 FQNNGV. The CDR3 sequence: CASRTTGGHEAFF. The CDR3 region has the DNA TGTGCCAGCAGGACGACAGGGGGCCATGAAGCTTTCTTT.